The 12 T cell receptor beta chains below all came from one sample that was sequenced in a study of blood T cell repertoires in COVID-19. Repertoires were generated with immunoSEQ multiplex PCR, while TCRdb's copy carries only in-frame clones and drops some. Found here are about 120,000 clones, approximately 80% of them singletons; the top ten hold about 10%. Sequencing was done on a sample of peripheral blood. The receptor set was obtained from a human donor in a cohort sampled during active COVID-19.

J is TRBJ1-4 and V is TRBV4-1; D is perhaps TRBD1 (6 bases). Germline loops: CDR1 MGHRA, CDR2 YSYEKL. The V end was cut by 3 bases, the J end by 8 bases, with 22 bases between. The CDR3 has 17 residues. CDR3 protein: CASSHGNRDPGSEKLFF. The CDR3 DNA is TGCGCCAGCAGCCATGGAAACAGGGACCCGGGCTCGGAAAAACTGTTTTTT.

The count of this clone is one. This chain uses TRBV6-2 or TRBV6-3 with TRBJ2-7; D perhaps matches TRBD2 (6 bases). The CDR3 totals 13 residues. CDR1 MNHEY and CDR2 SVGEGT come from the germline V gene. V shed 4 bases and J shed 2 bases, with 9 bases lying between them. Written as DNA, the CDR3 is TGTGCCAGCAGTTTAGGGACTCCCTACGAGCAGTACTTC. Encoded protein: CASSLGTPYEQYF.

The chain combines TRBV27 with TRBJ2-1; 9 positions match TRBD1. The CDR3 has 14 amino acids. Trimming cost V 4 bases and J 4 bases; bases outside gene matches: 2. The germline V gene encodes CDR1 MNHEY and CDR2 SMNVEV (reference sequence). CDR3 coding DNA: TGTGCCAGCAGTTACAGGGGGCCATACAATGAGCAGTTCTTC. Amino acid sequence: CASSYRGPYNEQFF.

The chain employs TRBV7-9 and TRBJ2-1; maybe TRBD2 (5 bases). V was shortened by 1 base and J by 6 bases, with 16 bases between the two germline ends. This CDR3 has 16 residues. Germline V gene data show CDR1 as SEHNR and CDR2 as FQNEAQ (reference sequence). CDR3 nucleotides: TGTGCCAGCAGCTTAGAGAGGGCTAGCTCTACCAATGAGCAGTTCTTC. Translating it yields CASSLERASSTNEQFF.

V and J are TRBV10-2 and TRBJ1-2; unclear D gene. Per germline, CDR1 WSHSY and CDR2 SAAADI. The CDR3 length is 14 residues. V dropped 8 bases and J dropped 4 bases, with 17 bases sitting between them. CDR3 loop: CASLVDGRGYGYTF. CDR3 sequence (DNA): TGCGCCAGCTTGGTTGATGGCCGGGGCTATGGCTACACCTTC.

The chain carries TRBV27 and TRBJ2-7; 8 bases are a match to TRBD1. The junction had 0 bases not matched to a gene; V was cut back by 2 bases and J by 3 bases. CDR1 is MNHEY, CDR2 SMNVEV, per germline (reference sequence). The CDR3 length is 13 residues. CDR3 sequence: CASSLGTGYEQYF. The CDR3 nucleotides are TGTGCCAGCAGTTTAGGGACAGGCTACGAGCAGTACTTC.

The chain combines TRBV14 with TRBJ2-7, with 8 positions matching TRBD1. V trimming: 3 bases; J trimming: 1 base; junction bases outside the gene matches: 5. There are 15 residues in the CDR3. From germline, CDR1 is SGHDN and CDR2 FVKESK. DNA for the CDR3: TGTGCCAGCAGCCAGACACGGACAGGGTCCTACGAGCAGTACTTC. Its translation: CASSQTRTGSYEQYF.

The V and J genes are TRBV10-1 and TRBJ1-2; TRBD1 matches 9 bases. The germline CDR1 and CDR2 sequences are WNHNN and SYGVQD (reference sequence). After removal of 3 bases from V and 6 bases from J, the junction contained 11 bases not matched to a gene. This CDR3 spans 16 amino acids. CDR3 loop: CASSDMGQGFSHGYTF. The CDR3 DNA reads as TGCGCCAGCAGTGATATGGGACAGGGTTTCTCCCATGGCTACACCTTC.

This chain joins TRBV19 and TRBJ2-3; 9 positions agree with TRBD1. CDR3 length: 15 residues. V lost 5 bases, J lost 4 bases, and 7 bases stayed unmatched. Per the germline V gene, CDR1 is LNHDA and CDR2 is SQIVND (reference sequence). DNA for the CDR3: TGTGCCAGTAGTCTACAGGGGGCGCGGGCAGATACGCAGTATTTT. Protein: CASSLQGARADTQYF.

The CDR3 DNA reads TGTGCCACCACAACGGGGGGCGTGAGTCAGCCCCAGCATTTT. It encodes CATTTGGVSQPQHF. V is TRBV28 and J is TRBJ1-5, with a tentative D call TRBD1 (6 bases). The CDR3 loop spans 14 amino acids. Germline lookup yields CDR1 MDHEN and CDR2 SYDVKM. V lost 10 bases and J 6 bases, leaving 19 bases between the germline ends.

The rearrangement links TRBV28 to TRBJ2-3; the match to TRBD2 covers 8 bases. CDR3 size: 15 residues. Trimming cost V 6 bases and J 1 base; bases outside gene matches: 6. Germline CDR1 is MDHEN and CDR2 is SYDVKM. Here the CDR3 DNA reads TGTGCCAGCAGCCTAGGGCGGGGGGGCACAGATACGCAGTATTTT. It translates to CASSLGRGGTDTQYF.

There are many counts of this clone. The CDR3 DNA follows: TGCAGCGCCCGGGACAGGAAAGAAGCTTTCTTT. This codes for CSARDRKEAFF. The chain joins TRBV29-1 to TRBJ1-1, with TRBD1 identical over 8 bases. Germline CDR1 reads SQVTM; CDR2 reads ANQGSEA. The J segment lost 8 bases and the V segment lost 7 bases, leaving 6 bases of the junction unmatched. There are 11 residues in the CDR3.